This T cell receptor (beta chain) was sequenced in a study of Ad26.COV2.S vaccination and SARS-CoV-2 variants. Looked up from germline, CDR1 is SGHNT and CDR2 is YYREEE (reference sequence). Trimming shortened V by 0 bases and J by 1 base, and 13 bases separated the two germline ends. The CDR3 spans 16 residues. The method was immunoSEQ multiplex PCR; TCRdb's version includes in-frame clones alone and lacks a portion of them. The sample lists around 300,000 clones, under 90% occurring once. Documented treatment: roughly 19 received Ad26.COV2.S at low or high dose, single or two shots; about five received placebo; per-sample allocation not given. Day 63 after the first injection of vaccine or placebo was the sampling time.

The sequence derives from a person aged 18 to 65 who received the Ad26.COV2.S COVID-19 vaccine or a placebo. The sequenced sample was peripheral blood, obtained in a trial of Ad26.COV2.S vaccine versus placebo. This chain links TRBV5-4 with TRBJ1-1, with a tentative D call TRBD1 (6 bases). The CDR3 protein is CASSLGGLQGNTEAFF. CDR3 nucleotide sequence: TGTGCCAGCAGCTTGGGAGGCTTACAGGGGAACACTGAAGCTTTCTTT.